This T cell receptor (beta chain) was recovered during a study of cytotoxic CD8 clonotypes in ibrutinib-treated CLL. As for the study in general: Averaging across samples gave approximately 260,000 productive templates and fewer than 100,000 productive rearrangements.

In the case of this clone: What it binds is not known.

TCRdb's table, derived via immunoSEQ multiplex PCR, lists solely in-frame clones and lacks some. Found here are roughly 24,000 clones, approximately 80% of them singletons; the top ten hold roughly 8.1%. Trimming removed 0 bases from V and 1 base from J, with 13 bases in between. Per germline, CDR1 SGHRS and CDR2 YFSETQ. The CDR3 spans 16 residues. Whole-study findings and limits: Whereas clonality rose at ibrutinib response, it declined toward baseline at progression.

The chain carries TRBV5-1 and TRBJ1-1; weak D call: TRBD1 (5 bases). This material consisted of PBMCs, taken before ibrutinib treatment. The TCR sequence derives from a human donor with chronic lymphocytic leukemia. Here the CDR3 DNA reads TGCGCCAGCAGCTTGGAGGGCGACAGAAGGAACACTGAAGCTTTCTTT. Its translation: CASSLEGDRRNTEAFF.